This T cell receptor (beta chain) appears in the sequencing data of a study of T cells in localized non-small cell lung cancer. This CDR3 contains 15 residues. Germline CDR1 SGHNT, CDR2 YYREEE (reference sequence). Trimming left V 0 bases short and J 0 bases short, with 7 bases between. Study results and caveats: Clonality of T cells reached its maximum in uninvolved adjacent lung, surpassing tumor. Since sequencing was restricted to only one region of the tumor, intratumor heterogeneity remains a possibility. When the top 100 tumor clones were examined, a median about 60 of them also appeared in the adjacent lung, which was paired and uninvolved.

Method: immunoSEQ multiplex PCR; TCRdb's copy keeps in-frame clones and lacks some. The sample contains tens of thousands of clones, around 93% of which appear only once. Notes on this clone: The target antigen is unknown.

The chain is built from TRBV5-4 and TRBJ2-1; a weak D match, TRBD2 (5 bases). Source: peripheral blood, taken before any cancer treatment. This TCR was recovered from an older female donor with stage I lung adenocarcinoma. The CDR3 loop reads CASSLVGVSYNEQFF. CDR3 nucleotide sequence: TGTGCCAGCAGCTTGGTCGGGGTCTCCTACAATGAGCAGTTCTTC. The full variable domain, completed using reference TRBV5-4 and TRBJ2-1, is ETGVTQSPTHLIKTRGQQVTLRCSSQSGHNTVSWYQQALGQGPQFIFQYYREEENGRGNFPPRFSGLQFPNYSSELNVNALELDDSALYLCASSLVGVSYNEQFFGPGTRLTVL.